This TCR beta chain was sequenced in a study of breast tumors, draining lymph nodes, adjacent tissues. The lymph nodes were axillary draining lymph nodes from breast cancer patients. TCRdb itself ran the multiplex PCR reads through MiXCR, one entry per CDR3 protein. The repertoire holds about 230,000 distinct CDR3 sequences, 32% seen once, with just over 1.4% in the top ten. This clonotype was observed a handful of times. The CDR3 totals 14 residues. The germline gives CDR1 SGHRS, CDR2 YFSETQ. The V and J ends lost 0 bases and 10 bases respectively, with 14 bases between them. The genes are TRBV5-1 and TRBJ1-5; D is possibly TRBD1 (6 bases). This sequence originates from a female donor with breast cancer. Some clones in this sample may be carry-over from other donors' samples. Material: axillary lymph node tissue. The chain's CDR3 is CASSLAGRGHPQHF. The CDR3 DNA is TGCGCCAGCAGCTTGGCCGGTAGGGGACACCCCCAGCATTTT.